Listed below are T cell receptor beta chains from one sample, sequenced in a study of blood T cells in healthy people across ages. A single record per CDR3 protein comes from TCRdb applying MiXCR to the 5' RACE reads. Among roughly 1,100,000 distinct CDR3 sequences listed, 20% to 25% were seen once. These data were also filed under a second study, of T cells of mothers and their children.

Source material: blood. The receptors come from a girl aged 2 to 10 in good health. The CDR3 runs from the conserved cysteine through the conserved F or W. A D gene is named only where the DNA matches it firmly. A row's size may be missing; if present it is once, few, many or a size class.

>TRBD1|TRBJ2-7|TRBV2|NA
CAGRTGDSYEQYF
TGTGCCGGGCGGACAGGGGATTCCTACGAGCAGTACTTC
>NA|TRBJ2-3|TRBV12-3/TRBV12-4|NA
CASSFGGRTTTDTQYF
TGTGCCAGCAGTTTTGGCGGCCGAACGACCACAGATACGCAGTATTTT
>TRBD2|TRBJ2-7|TRBV7-2|few
CASSLLLAGSSYEQYF
TGTGCCAGCAGCTTATTATTAGCGGGAAGCTCCTACGAGCAGTACTTC
>TRBD2|TRBJ2-1|TRBV7-3|many
CASSLRGGNEQFF
TGTGCCAGCAGCTTACGCGGGGGCAATGAGCAGTTCTTC
>TRBD1|TRBJ1-2|TRBV2|NA
CASPTGVYGYTF
TGTGCCAGCCCCACAGGGGTTTATGGCTACACCTTC
>TRBD2|TRBJ2-2|TRBV29-1|NA
CSVESKPPGGPTGELFF
TGCAGCGTTGAATCCAAACCCCCGGGGGGGCCAACCGGGGAGCTGTTTTTT
>NA|TRBJ2-5|TRBV4-2|few
CASSQELGQKGQETQYF
TGTGCCAGCAGCCAAGAATTAGGGCAAAAAGGGCAAGAGACCCAGTACTTC
>TRBD1|TRBJ2-1|TRBV28|NA
CASYRGPYNEQFF
TGTGCCAGCTACAGGGGTCCCTACAATGAGCAGTTCTTC
>NA|TRBJ2-5|TRBV20-1|NA
CSASLSGAETQYF
TGCAGTGCTAGCCTTTCTGGAGCCGAGACCCAGTACTTC
>TRBD2|TRBJ2-1|TRBV7-2|NA
CASPPSGGYNEQFF
TGTGCCAGCCCGCCAAGCGGGGGCTACAATGAGCAGTTCTTC
>NA|TRBJ2-7|TRBV20-1|few
CSAILFQEITNEQYF
TGCAGTGCTATCTTGTTTCAGGAGATCACTAACGAGCAGTACTTC
>TRBD1|TRBJ2-5|TRBV7-3|few
CASSPKGDRVEETQYF
TGTGCCAGCAGCCCAAAGGGGGACAGGGTGGAAGAGACCCAGTACTTC
>NA|TRBJ1-6|TRBV11-3|once
CASRDAGNSPLHF
TGTGCTAGCAGGGACGCAGGGAATTCACCCCTCCACTTT
>NA|TRBJ1-1|TRBV2|NA
CASGTTNTEAFF
TGTGCCAGCGGGACAACGAACACTGAAGCTTTCTTT
>TRBD1|TRBJ1-4|TRBV4-1|few
CASSQKNQGAANEKLFF
TGCGCCAGCAGCCAGAAAAATCAGGGGGCAGCTAACGAAAAACTGTTTTTT
>NA|TRBJ1-5|TRBV13|NA
CASSSGQNQPQHF
TGTGCCAGCAGTTCCGGACAAAATCAGCCCCAGCATTTT
>TRBD2|TRBJ2-4|TRBV7-2|NA
CTSSLEVTSVKYF
TGTACCAGCAGCTTAGAAGTCACTAGCGTCAAGTACTTC
>NA|TRBJ2-3|TRBV5-1|few
CASSWGTLGADTQYF
TGCGCCAGCAGCTGGGGTACCTTAGGAGCAGATACGCAGTATTTT
>TRBD2|TRBJ2-5|TRBV6-1|NA
CASSVLAGGPETQYF
TGTGCCAGCAGCGTACTAGCGGGGGGACCTGAGACCCAGTACTTC
>NA|TRBJ2-1|TRBV6-4|few
CASSDNWGNEQFF
TGTGCCAGCAGTGACAACTGGGGGAATGAGCAGTTCTTC
>NA|TRBJ1-6|TRBV7-2|few
CASSLVVGYSPLHF
TGTGCCAGCAGCTTAGTGGTCGGCTATTCACCCCTCCACTTT
>NA|TRBJ2-1|TRBV20-1|NA
CSASQTTTNEQFF
TGCAGTGCTAGTCAAACTACGACAAATGAGCAGTTCTTC
>NA|TRBJ2-5|TRBV10-3|few
CAIKDPMKEQYF
TGTGCCATCAAGGACCCCATGAAGGAGCAGTACTTC
>NA|TRBJ1-1|TRBV19|NA
CASSIDWNTEAFF
TGTGCCAGTAGTATCGACTGGAACACTGAAGCTTTCTTT
>TRBD1|TRBJ1-5|TRBV12-3/TRBV12-4|NA
CASSPLAGGGILRTQHF
TGTGCCAGCAGTCCGCTGGCGGGAGGGGGCATTCTTAGAACCCAGCATTTT
>NA|TRBJ1-1|TRBV12-3/TRBV12-4|NA
CAGIPFVGWEAFF
TGTGCCGGCATTCCCTTCGTCGGATGGGAAGCTTTCTTT
>NA|TRBJ2-3|TRBV7-2|once
CASSLMGGEGNTQYF
TGTGCCAGCAGCTTAATGGGGGGAGAGGGAAATACGCAGTATTTT
>NA|TRBJ2-7|TRBV4-3|few
CASSQDSGELYEQYF
TGCGCCAGCAGCCAAGACTCGGGGGAACTTTACGAGCAGTACTTC
>TRBD2|TRBJ2-3|TRBV12-3/TRBV12-4|NA
CASSLTSEDTQYF
TGTGCCAGCAGTTTGACTAGCGAAGATACGCAGTATTTT
>NA|TRBJ1-2|TRBV21-1|NA
CASSKVSGGPSRKVYGYTF
TGTGCCAGCAGCAAAGTGTCTGGAGGGCCCTCCAGAAAAGTATATGGCTACACCTTC
>TRBD2|TRBJ2-5|TRBV4-1|NA
CASSQGLAGAGEQYF
TGCGCCAGCAGCCAAGGACTAGCGGGAGCGGGGGAGCAGTACTTC
>NA|TRBJ1-2|TRBV12-3/TRBV12-4|few
CASTDQTENYGCTF
TGTGCCAGCACCGACCAAACTGAAAACTATGGCTGCACCTTC
>NA|TRBJ2-1|TRBV28|NA
CASSLIDRRMGSEQFF
TGTGCCAGCAGTTTAATAGATCGCAGAATGGGGAGTGAGCAGTTCTTC
>TRBD1|TRBJ1-1|TRBV29-1|NA
CSVEEDRLEAFF
TGCAGCGTTGAAGAGGACAGGCTAGAAGCTTTCTTT
>NA|TRBJ2-6|TRBV6-5|NA
CASSYMGRASGANVLTF
TGTGCCAGCAGTTACATGGGCAGAGCCTCTGGGGCCAACGTCCTGACTTTC
>TRBD1|TRBJ1-2|TRBV11-2|NA
CASSSDRRDYGCTF
TGTGCCAGCAGCTCGGACAGGAGGGATTATGGCTGCACCTTC
>TRBD1|TRBJ1-2|TRBV29-1|NA
CSGGQGNGYTF
TGCAGCGGCGGACAGGGGAATGGCTACACCTTC